This paragraph covers one T cell receptor (beta chain) sequence. What antigen it recognizes has not been identified. No quality values exist for individual bases; no much larger clone is one base distant. This sample was included in a study of blood T cell repertoires in COVID-19 (dated by TCRdb to 2020 to 2022). In the study overall: The collaborator samples originated in the United States, Italy and Spain and spanned the acute and convalescent phases of COVID-19. The material from the prospective study consisted of cDNA or gDNA derived from T cells, B-cell-depleted T cells, or PBMCs. Subjects who had been exposed to COVID-19, were actively infected with it, or had recovered from it provided the deeply sampled blood TCRbeta repertoires that made up the dataset. The repertoires were made available in a free public database intended to serve as a resource for research on the immune response to SARS-CoV-2. The samples were drawn from two sources: the first 160 participants of the ongoing ImmuneRACE study, and over 950 subjects contributed by 6 global collaborators. Sample metadata almost always included a de-identified subject ID, COVID-19 status, age in years and sex. Where available, HLA class I and class II types were obtained from metadata supplied by the sample provider rather than from assay-based typing.

Collaborating institutions collected whole blood in K2EDTA tubes following their own protocols. For TCRbeta analysis, collaborators shipped samples as frozen whole blood, isolated PBMCs, or DNA extracted from either of those sample types. The immunoSEQ Assay, a bias-controlled multiplex PCR, was used to amplify TCRbeta CDR3 regions from genomic DNA. The study's own analysis went as follows. Nucleated cell counts per sample were estimated from amplification of reference gene primers within the assay. Sequence reads were collapsed and filtered to measure the absolute abundance of every unique TCRbeta CDR3 rearrangement. For each sample, productive Simpson clonality was calculated as the square root of Simpson's diversity index over productive rearrangements. This immuneACCESS table, as held by TCRdb, lists in-frame sequences with V and J called but not all clones. Of the missing ones, under half trace to an unresolved V gene in checked studies; the others have no known cause. From that table come the V and J calls and clone size; the DNA was used to work out D and trimming. The sample table shows roughly 250,000 clones, and 80% to 90% are seen once. Roughly 3.3% of the sample belongs to the ten largest clones.

Points the paper makes about the study in general: The quantity of clinical and demographic metadata differed by source and by participant and was supplied without curation.

The source material was peripheral blood. The TCR comes from a woman aged 40 to 55 with acute or convalescent COVID-19.

The CDR3 protein is CASSAQGSNQPQHF. DNA sequence: TGTGCCAGCTCAGCCCAGGGTAGCAATCAGCCCCAGCATTTT. This chain joins TRBV18 to TRBJ1-5; a tentative D call is TRBD1 (5 bases match). The germline V gene specifies KGHSH as CDR1 and LQKENI as CDR2. Between the V and J ends, shortened by 5 bases and 0 bases respectively, the junction contains 8 bases. The CDR3 runs 14 residues from the cysteine to the phenylalanine. Only the CDR3 portion is preserved as DNA: 42 bases, with reading frame beginning at the first base.